This TCR beta chain was observed in a study of OX40 agonist ivuxolimab in advanced cancers. The overall study: As their treatment, patients were administered ivuxolimab, an agonistic anti-OX40 (CD134) antibody. Every 2 weeks, patients got intravenous ivuxolimab at one of six dose levels (0.01-10 mg/kg). Roughly two fifths of patients had received prior checkpoint inhibitor therapy.

The length of the CDR3 is 14 residues. Germline lookup yields CDR1 SGHRS and CDR2 YFSETQ. V lost 5 bases and J lost 2; bases outside the gene matches: 5. Produced via immunoSEQ multiplex PCR; TCRdb's table is partial and in-frame only. Of around 70,000 clones listed, around four fifths are singletons. Overall study findings and caveats: On average, CD8+ T cells showed a greater number of expanded clones than CD4+.

Concerning this clone itself: Its specificity is not known.

The chain uses TRBV5-1 and TRBJ2-5; 8 bases align to TRBD2. The TCR comes from an adult with an advanced solid tumor such as melanoma, head and neck, liver or kidney cancer. The source was CD4+ or CD8+ T cells sorted from blood, collected in a trial of the OX40 agonist ivuxolimab. The CDR3 bases are TGCGCCAGCAGTCCCGGGGGGGGACAAGAGACCCAGTACTTC. Translated: CASSPGGGQETQYF.